Presented here are 29 T cell receptor beta chains from one specimen sequenced in a study of cytomegalovirus exposure and HLA in healthy donors. PCR employed 60 Vbeta and 13 Jbeta primers. Libraries were prepared by immunoSEQ multiplex PCR; TCRdb keeps only in-frame clonotypes and omits some of them. This sample has some 130,000 clones, with 80% found just once. Sequencing input: PBMCs. These receptors were collected from a woman between 40 and 50 years old in good health and CMV-seronegative.

This rearrangement joins TRBV6-1 to TRBJ1-3, with 7 bases fitting TRBD1. The CDR3 runs to 14 residues. Trimming removed 5 bases from V and 3 bases from J; junction bases left unmatched: 4. Germline CDR1 and CDR2: MNHNS and SASEGT. The CDR3 is CASSPGTDGNTIYF. CDR3 bases: TGTGCCAGCAGTCCCGGGACAGATGGAAACACCATATATTTT.

The chain has TRBV28 and TRBJ2-7; 9 nucleotides align to TRBD2. V lost 6 bases to trimming and J lost 7 bases; unmatched junction nucleotides: 25. The germline V gene encodes CDR1 MDHEN and CDR2 SYDVKM. The CDR3 has 19 amino acids. The CDR3 is CASRPQGSNSGSRPGEQYF. CDR3 coding DNA: TGTGCCAGCAGGCCACAGGGATCAAATAGCGGGAGCCGCCCCGGGGAGCAGTACTTC.

V gene TRBV27 combines with J gene TRBJ2-7, with D perhaps TRBD2 (6 bases). Trimming removed 6 bases at V and 4 bases at J, with 19 bases between. CDR3 length: 15 amino acids. Looked up from germline, CDR1 is MNHEY and CDR2 is SMNVEV (reference sequence). CDR3 coding DNA: TGTGCCAGCAGCCGATTAGCGGACTCGGGATACGAGCAGTACTTC. Amino acid sequence: CASSRLADSGYEQYF.

The gene calls are TRBV7-9 and TRBJ2-1; TRBD1 aligns across 7 bases. The CDR3 is made up of 15 amino acids. Trimming at V came to 4 bases and at J to 6 bases, leaving 9 bases not matched to a gene. CDR1 is SEHNR and CDR2 is FQNEAQ in the germline V gene (reference sequence). DNA of the CDR3: TGTGCCAGCAGCTCCAGAGACAGGGAATCCAATGAGCAGTTCTTC. It translates to CASSSRDRESNEQFF.

The chain joins TRBV28 to TRBJ2-7; 9 bases line up with TRBD1. CDR1 is MDHEN and CDR2 is SYDVKM in the germline V gene. The CDR3 extends over 17 amino acids. Trimming cost V 1 base and J 4 bases; bases outside gene matches: 11. The CDR3 spells CASSLSVTGGSRYEQYF. CDR3 DNA: TGTGCCAGCAGTTTATCGGTTACAGGGGGCTCTCGTTACGAGCAGTACTTC.

The chain is built from TRBV7-8 and TRBJ2-7; 15 positions match TRBD2. CDR3 length equals 19 residues. The germline V gene encodes CDR1 SGHVS and CDR2 FQNEAQ. V was clipped by 2 bases and J by 6 bases; unmatched bases: 14. CDR3 nucleotides: TGTGCCAGCAGCTTACGCCAGGGACTAGCGGGGGGCCAGGGTAGCGAGCAGTACTTC. Translation: CASSLRQGLAGGQGSEQYF.

V gene TRBV29-1 combines with J gene TRBJ1-2, with 7 bases matching TRBD1. V trimming: 3 bases; J trimming: 4 bases; junction bases outside the gene matches: 5. The CDR3 runs 13 residues. Per germline, CDR1 SQVTM and CDR2 ANQGSEA. CDR3 sequence: CSVEYRTGYGYTF. For the CDR3, the DNA is TGCAGCGTTGAGTATCGGACAGGCTATGGCTACACCTTC. The full variable domain, in which reference TRBV29-1 and TRBJ1-2 provide the parts outside the CDR3, is SAVISQKPSRDICQRGTSLTIQCQVDSQVTMMFWYRQQPGQSLTLIATANQGSEATYESGFVIDKFPISRPNLTFSTLTVSNMSPEDSSIYLCSVEYRTGYGYTFGSGTRLTVV.

The chain employs TRBV10-3 and TRBJ1-2; perhaps TRBD1 as D (5 bases). The CDR3 is 15 amino acids. The germline V gene has CDR1 ENHRY and CDR2 SYGVKD. Trimming left V 0 bases short and J 1 base short, with 9 bases between. The CDR3 DNA is TGTGCCATCAGTGAGTCTGGGGCGGTTAACTATGGCTACACCTTC. This sequence encodes CAISESGAVNYGYTF.

The chain joins TRBV6-5 to TRBJ2-7; TRBD2 agrees at 12 bases. Per germline, CDR1 MNHEY and CDR2 SVGAGI. Trimming at V came to 0 bases and at J to 5 bases, leaving 2 bases not matched to a gene. The CDR3 has 15 residues. CDR3 DNA: TGTGCCAGCAGTTACTCGACTAGCGGGAGCCACGAGCAGTACTTC. Its protein product is CASSYSTSGSHEQYF.

This clone was picked up one time. CDR3 in DNA: TGCGCCAGCAGCCAAGAAAAGGAGGAAAAACTGTTTTTT. As protein: CASSQEKEEKLFF. This chain uses TRBV4-3 with TRBJ1-4; no firm D call. V lost 0 bases, J lost 8 bases, and 7 bases lay in between. The germline gives CDR1 LGHNA, CDR2 YSLEER. CDR3 length: 13 amino acids.

V is TRBV18 and J is TRBJ1-2, with D maybe TRBD1 (6 bases). The CDR3 sequence is 14 residues long. The germline CDR1 and CDR2 sequences are KGHSH and LQKENI. V was cut by 3 bases and J by 3 bases, with 11 bases left in between. The CDR3 nucleotides are TGTGCCAGCTCACCTGGGCGACAGGACTATGGCTACACCTTC. Its protein is CASSPGRQDYGYTF. Combining the CDR3 with reference TRBV18 and TRBJ1-2 gives the whole variable domain NAGVMQNPRHLVRRRGQEARLRCSPMKGHSHVYWYRQLPEEGLKFMVYLQKENIIDESGMPKERFSAEFPKEGPSILRIQQVVRGDSAAYFCASSPGRQDYGYTFGSGTRLTVV.

The chain is built from TRBV11-2 and TRBJ1-6; D not resolved. From germline, CDR1 is SGHAT and CDR2 FQNNGV. Trimming left V 5 bases short and J 4 bases short, with 12 bases between. The CDR3 is made up of 15 amino acids. CDR3 region: CASSLGGQYNSPLHF. DNA for the CDR3: TGTGCCAGCAGCCTCGGCGGGCAGTATAATTCACCCCTCCACTTT.

The chain recombines TRBV6-1 with TRBJ2-5; 7 nucleotides align to TRBD1. Germline V gene lookup returns CDR1 MNHNS and CDR2 SASEGT. Trimming cost V 6 bases and J 0 bases; bases outside gene matches: 7. The CDR3 has 15 amino acids. The CDR3 loop reads CASSLQGWDQETQYF. DNA for the CDR3: TGTGCCAGCAGCCTACAGGGGTGGGACCAAGAGACCCAGTACTTC.

This chain uses TRBV6-5 with TRBJ2-5, with D perhaps TRBD2 (5 bases). The CDR3 contains 15 residues. Germline V gene lookup returns CDR1 MNHEY and CDR2 SVGAGI. V was pared by 2 bases and J by 7 bases, with 17 bases between. In DNA, the CDR3 is TGTGCCAGCAGTTACCTAGCCCCGGCCGTGGGGACCCAGTACTTC. Encoded protein: CASSYLAPAVGTQYF.

The J gene is TRBJ1-1, the V gene TRBV5-1; TRBD1 matches at 8 bases. J lost 0 bases, V lost 0 bases, and 4 bases had no gene match. This CDR3 comprises 16 residues. Germline V CDR1 and CDR2: SGHRS, YFSETQ. CDR3 amino acids: CASSLVTGVMNTEAFF. In nucleotides, the CDR3 is TGCGCCAGCAGCTTGGTGACAGGGGTTATGAACACTGAAGCTTTCTTT.

This clone was detected a few times. The identical CDR3 is also encoded by other nucleotide sequences in the sample. The V call is TRBV4-1, the J call TRBJ1-5, with 7 bases identical to TRBD1. The germline CDR1 and CDR2 sequences are MGHRA and YSYEKL. CDR3 size: 15 residues. Losses at the gene ends were 0 bases for V and 5 bases for J; bases not matched to a gene: 4. The CDR3 sequence: CASSQEVTGDQPQHF. CDR3 DNA sequence: TGCGCCAGCAGCCAAGAGGTAACAGGGGATCAGCCCCAGCATTTT.

The chain employs TRBV6-6 and TRBJ2-7; tentatively, D is TRBD2 (6 bases). This CDR3 comprises 15 residues. The germline CDR1 and CDR2 sequences are MNHNY and SVGAGI (reference sequence). With 2 bases removed from V and 3 bases from J, the gap between germline ends came to 14 bases. DNA of the CDR3: TGTGCCAGCAGTTACCTGGAGGGGCAGAGCTACGAGCAGTACTTC. As protein: CASSYLEGQSYEQYF.

This clone showed up just a few times. The J gene is TRBJ2-3, the V gene TRBV10-3; 9 bases align to TRBD2. Per the germline V gene, CDR1 is ENHRY and CDR2 is SYGVKD. The CDR3 length is 15 residues. Trimming removed 6 bases from V and 6 bases from J; junction bases left unmatched: 10. In DNA form, the CDR3 reads TGTGCCATCAGCGCTAAAGGCACTAGCGGGGATACGCAGTATTTT. Its translation: CAISAKGTSGDTQYF.

The chain employs TRBV9 and TRBJ2-2; TRBD1 is a possible D gene (5 bases). V was pared by 3 bases and J by 5 bases, with 14 bases between. Germline V CDR1 and CDR2: SGDLS, YYNGEE. The length of the CDR3 is 15 residues. The CDR3 DNA sequence: TGTGCCAGCAGCGCCTTAGGGGCGCGGACCGGGGAGCTGTTTTTT. Amino acids: CASSALGARTGELFF.

The chain employs TRBV4-1 and TRBJ2-5, with 13 positions matching TRBD2. After removal of 0 bases from V and 5 bases from J, the junction contained 3 bases not matched to a gene. Germline CDR1 is MGHRA and CDR2 is YSYEKL. The length of the CDR3 is 16 residues. The CDR3 DNA reads TGCGCCAGCAGCCAAGAGGGACTAGCGGGACTGGAGACCCAGTACTTC. Translating it yields CASSQEGLAGLETQYF.

The chain links TRBV7-6 to TRBJ2-7; 10 bases line up with TRBD2. This CDR3 region has 17 residues. The J segment lost 4 bases and the V segment lost 1 base, leaving 10 bases of the junction unmatched. Germline assignment: CDR1 SGHVS and CDR2 FNYEAQ. For the CDR3, the DNA is TGTGCCAGCAGCTTAGTTGCTAGCGGGAGTCTTCCATACGAGCAGTACTTC. This sequence encodes CASSLVASGSLPYEQYF.

The CDR3 DNA reads as TGTGCCAGCAAGGGGTCAGGTAATAATTCACCCCTCCACTTT. Protein sequence: CASKGSGNNSPLHF. The V gene is TRBV7-2, the J gene TRBJ1-6, with D possibly being TRBD1 (5 bases). Germline V gene data show CDR1 as SGHTA and CDR2 as FQGNSA. Trimming cost V 7 bases and J 5 bases, with 12 bases left between them. The CDR3 is 14 residues long.

The gene calls are TRBV4-3 and TRBJ2-3, with 12 bases that match TRBD2. The junction had 1 base not matched to a gene; V was cut back by 5 bases and J by 1 base. Germline V lookup: CDR1 LGHNA, CDR2 YSLEER. There are 15 residues in the CDR3. In nucleotides, the CDR3 is TGCGCCAGCAGCAGGACTAGCGGGGGCACAGATACGCAGTATTTT. Residues: CASSRTSGGTDTQYF.

The genes are TRBV11-2 and TRBJ2-2, with D possibly TRBD2 on 7 matching bases. Germline values: CDR1 SGHAT, CDR2 FQNNGV. This CDR3 has 16 residues. V lost 1 base to trimming and J lost 4 bases, with 13 bases between them. The CDR3 DNA reads TGTGCCAGCAGCTTAGCTGGGGGGGCGGGCACCGGGGAGCTGTTTTTT. The encoded protein is CASSLAGGAGTGELFF.

V gene TRBV6-5 combines with J gene TRBJ1-4, with TRBD1 matching over 7 bases. The CDR3 covers 14 residues. The J segment lost 5 bases and the V segment lost 5 bases, leaving 5 bases of the junction unmatched. Germline V gene data show CDR1 as MNHEY and CDR2 as SVGAGI. For the CDR3, the DNA is TGTGCCAGCAGTCGGACAGGCGGGAATGAAAAACTGTTTTTT. Amino acid sequence: CASSRTGGNEKLFF.

This clone was seen only once. This rearrangement joins TRBV11-2 to TRBJ2-7, with D tentatively TRBD2 (5 bases). Trimming left V 5 bases short and J 2 bases short, with 10 bases between. The CDR3 contains 13 residues. CDR1 SGHAT and CDR2 FQNNGV come from the germline V gene. The CDR3 bases are TGTGCCAGCAGCCCTCTGAGGGCCTACGAGCAGTACTTC. Encoded protein: CASSPLRAYEQYF.

The gene calls are TRBV7-2 and TRBJ2-1; 8 positions agree with TRBD1. CDR1 SGHTA and CDR2 FQGNSA come from the germline V gene. The CDR3 loop spans 15 amino acids. J gave up 9 bases and V 5 bases, and 12 bases lay outside the gene matches. The CDR3 loop is CASSPGPGGAGEQFF. The DNA for the CDR3 is TGTGCCAGCAGCCCAGGGCCAGGGGGCGCCGGTGAGCAGTTCTTC.

This chain joins TRBV9 and TRBJ2-2; TRBD1 matches 7 bases. The CDR3 length is 14 residues. Germline trimming cut 6 bases from V and 3 bases from J; bases unmatched to any gene: 5. CDR1 is SGDLS, CDR2 YYNGEE, per germline. The CDR3 loop is CASKRQGDTGELFF. CDR3 nucleotide sequence: TGTGCCAGCAAACGGCAGGGGGACACCGGGGAGCTGTTTTTT.

The chain has TRBV19 and TRBJ1-5, with TRBD1 as a possible D gene (5 bases). The CDR3 is 13 amino acids. The V gene lost 6 bases and the J gene lost 9 bases, with 15 bases spanning the gap. Germline V lookup: CDR1 LNHDA, CDR2 SQIVND (reference sequence). The CDR3 DNA is TGTGCCAGTAGCCCAGGCGGGACGAGGCCCCAGCATTTT. It is translated as CASSPGGTRPQHF.